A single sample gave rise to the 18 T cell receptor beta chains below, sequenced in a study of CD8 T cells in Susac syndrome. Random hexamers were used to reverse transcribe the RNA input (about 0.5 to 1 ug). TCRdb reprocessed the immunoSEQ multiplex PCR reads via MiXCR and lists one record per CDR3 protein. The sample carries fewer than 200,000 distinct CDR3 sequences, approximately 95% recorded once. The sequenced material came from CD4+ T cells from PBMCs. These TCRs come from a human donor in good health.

CDR3 in DNA: TGTGCCAGCAGCGTAGGGCAGGGGTGGTACGAGCAGTACTTC. As protein: CASSVGQGWYEQYF. The chain couples TRBV9 to TRBJ2-7; a weak D match, TRBD1 (6 bases). With 0 bases removed from V and 4 bases from J, the gap between germline ends came to 11 bases. This CDR3 comprises 14 residues. Per the germline V gene, CDR1 is SGDLS and CDR2 is YYNGEE.

The CDR3 bases are TGCGCCAGCAGCCCCAATCTCGGCGGGAGGGCCAATGAGCAGTTCTTC. Protein product: CASSPNLGGRANEQFF. The gene calls are TRBV5-1 and TRBJ2-1; 9 bases are a match to TRBD2. With 4 bases clipped from V and 6 bases from J, the junction kept 11 bases outside the gene matches. This CDR3 spans 16 amino acids. Germline V CDR1 and CDR2: SGHRS, YFSETQ. The whole variable domain, remainder taken from reference TRBV5-1 and TRBJ2-1, is KAGVTQTPRYLIKTRGQQVTLSCSPISGHRSVSWYQQTPGQGLQFLFEYFSETQRNKGNFPGRFSGRQFSNSRSEMNVSTLELGDSALYLCASSPNLGGRANEQFFGPGTRLTVL.

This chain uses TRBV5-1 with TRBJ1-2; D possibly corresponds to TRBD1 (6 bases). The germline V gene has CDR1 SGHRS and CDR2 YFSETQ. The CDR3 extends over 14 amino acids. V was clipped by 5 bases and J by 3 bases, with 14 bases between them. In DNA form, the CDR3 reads TGCGCCAGCAGGTTCGGGGGGCAGGACTATGGCTACACCTTC. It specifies CASRFGGQDYGYTF.

The CDR3, as DNA: TGCAGCGGGACAGGTGGTCCCGGGGAGCTGTTTTTT. This gives the protein CSGTGGPGELFF. The chain has TRBV29-1 and TRBJ2-2; 7 bases match TRBD1. CDR1 is SQVTM and CDR2 is ANQGSEA in the germline V gene. The CDR3 consists of 12 residues. The V gene end was trimmed by 7 bases and the J gene end by 6 bases; junction bases not matched to a gene: 5.

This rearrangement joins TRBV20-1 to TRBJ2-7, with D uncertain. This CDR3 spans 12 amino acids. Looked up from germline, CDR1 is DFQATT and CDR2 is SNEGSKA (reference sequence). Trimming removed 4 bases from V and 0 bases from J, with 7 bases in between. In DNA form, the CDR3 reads TGCAGTGCTATAGGAGACTCCTACGAGCAGTACTTC. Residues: CSAIGDSYEQYF.

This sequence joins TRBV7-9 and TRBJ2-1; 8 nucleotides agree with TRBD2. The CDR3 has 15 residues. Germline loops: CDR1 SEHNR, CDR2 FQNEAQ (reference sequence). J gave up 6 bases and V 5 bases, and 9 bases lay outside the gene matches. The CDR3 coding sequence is TGTGCCAGCAGCAGACTAGCGCCACTGGGCAATGAGCAGTTCTTC. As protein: CASSRLAPLGNEQFF.

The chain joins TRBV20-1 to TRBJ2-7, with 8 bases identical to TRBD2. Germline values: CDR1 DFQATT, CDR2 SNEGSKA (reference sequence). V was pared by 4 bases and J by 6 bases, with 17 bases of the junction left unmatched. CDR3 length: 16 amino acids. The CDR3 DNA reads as TGCAGTGCTACCACGGGTTTTCGGGGGGGGCGCGGCGAGCAGTACTTC. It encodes CSATTGFRGGRGEQYF.

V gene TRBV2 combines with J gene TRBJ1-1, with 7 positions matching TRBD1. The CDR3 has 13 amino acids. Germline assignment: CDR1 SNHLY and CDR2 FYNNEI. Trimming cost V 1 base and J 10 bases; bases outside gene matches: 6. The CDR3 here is CASSEGYEGAAFF. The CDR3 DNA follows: TGTGCCAGCAGTGAAGGTTATGAGGGGGCAGCTTTCTTT.

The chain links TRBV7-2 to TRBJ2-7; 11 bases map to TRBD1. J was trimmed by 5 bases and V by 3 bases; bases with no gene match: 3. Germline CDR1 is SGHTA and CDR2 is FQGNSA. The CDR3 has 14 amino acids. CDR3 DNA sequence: TGTGCCAGCAGCTTTGGGGACAGGGGGAACGAGCAGTACTTC. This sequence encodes CASSFGDRGNEQYF.

DNA of the CDR3: TGTGCCAGCAGTACCGCCAAGGGGGCCAGACAGCCCCAGCATTTT. The encoded protein is CASSTAKGARQPQHF. The genes are TRBV6-5 and TRBJ1-5; 7 bases are shared with TRBD1. CDR3 length equals 15 residues. Germline CDR1 is MNHEY and CDR2 is SVGAGI. V lost 5 bases to trimming and J lost 7 bases; unmatched junction nucleotides: 11.

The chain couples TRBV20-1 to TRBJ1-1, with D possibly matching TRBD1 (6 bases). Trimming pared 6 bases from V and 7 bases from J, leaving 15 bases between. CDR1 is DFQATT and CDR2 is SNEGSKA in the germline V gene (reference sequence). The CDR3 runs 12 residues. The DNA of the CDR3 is TGCAGTGCGACCGGACAGACGGGTGAAGCTTTCTTT. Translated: CSATGQTGEAFF.

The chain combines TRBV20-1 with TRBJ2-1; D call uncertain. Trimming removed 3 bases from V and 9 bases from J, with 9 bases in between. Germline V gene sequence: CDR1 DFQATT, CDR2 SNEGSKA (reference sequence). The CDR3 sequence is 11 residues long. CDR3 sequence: CSASHEAEQFF. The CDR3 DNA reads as TGCAGTGCTAGCCACGAGGCTGAGCAGTTCTTC.

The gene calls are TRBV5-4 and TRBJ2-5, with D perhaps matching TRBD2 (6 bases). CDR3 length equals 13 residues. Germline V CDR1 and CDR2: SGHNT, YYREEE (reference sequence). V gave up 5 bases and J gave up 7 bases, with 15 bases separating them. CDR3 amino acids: CASSLRGVGTQYF. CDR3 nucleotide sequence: TGTGCCAGCAGTTTGCGCGGGGTGGGGACCCAGTACTTC.

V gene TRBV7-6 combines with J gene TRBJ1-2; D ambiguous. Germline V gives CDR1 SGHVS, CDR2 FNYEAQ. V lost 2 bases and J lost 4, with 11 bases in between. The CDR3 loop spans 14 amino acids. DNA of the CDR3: TGTGCCAGCAGCTTAACAGCTGACTTCTATGGCTACACCTTC. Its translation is CASSLTADFYGYTF.

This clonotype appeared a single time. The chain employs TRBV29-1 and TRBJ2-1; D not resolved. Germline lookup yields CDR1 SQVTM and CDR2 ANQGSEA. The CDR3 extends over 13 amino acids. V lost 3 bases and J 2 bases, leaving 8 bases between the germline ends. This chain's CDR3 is CSVEQATYNEQFF. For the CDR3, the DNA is TGCAGCGTTGAGCAGGCGACCTACAATGAGCAGTTCTTC.

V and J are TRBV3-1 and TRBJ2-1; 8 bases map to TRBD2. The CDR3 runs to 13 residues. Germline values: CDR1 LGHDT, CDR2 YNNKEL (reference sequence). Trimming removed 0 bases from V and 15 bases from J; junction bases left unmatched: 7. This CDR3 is CASSQDSARGAFF. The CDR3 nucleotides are TGTGCCAGCAGCCAAGATTCAGCGCGGGGGGCGTTCTTC.

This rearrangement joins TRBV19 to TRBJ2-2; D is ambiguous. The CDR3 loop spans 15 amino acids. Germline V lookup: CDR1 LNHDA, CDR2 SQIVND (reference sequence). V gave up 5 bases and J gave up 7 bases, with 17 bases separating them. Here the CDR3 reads CASSPRTVFVGELFF. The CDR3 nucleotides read TGTGCCAGTAGTCCCCGGACCGTGTTTGTCGGGGAGCTGTTTTTT.

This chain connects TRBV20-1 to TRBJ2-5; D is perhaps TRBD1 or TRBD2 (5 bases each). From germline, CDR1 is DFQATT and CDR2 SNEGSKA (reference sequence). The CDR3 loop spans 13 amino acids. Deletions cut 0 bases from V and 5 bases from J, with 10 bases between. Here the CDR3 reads CSARDPGRETQYF. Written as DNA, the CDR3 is TGCAGTGCTAGAGACCCGGGGCGGGAGACCCAGTACTTC.